One sample yielded the 22 T cell receptor beta chains listed below, sequenced in a study of blood T cell repertoires in COVID-19. Using immunoSEQ multiplex PCR, the repertoire was profiled, and TCRdb retains in-frame clones only, with some absent. The repertoire has roughly 340,000 clones, roughly 90% of them found once; the top ten carry 6% to 8.5%. The source material was peripheral blood. The receptors come from a woman aged 70-85 years with COVID-19, enrolled during active disease.

The J gene is TRBJ1-2, the V gene TRBV6-1, with a weak D call TRBD1 (6 bases). This CDR3 contains 14 residues. The V and J ends lost 0 bases and 3 bases respectively, with 8 bases between them. Per the germline V gene, CDR1 is MNHNS and CDR2 is SASEGT. As DNA, the CDR3 is TGTGCCAGCAGTGAAGCCCACAGGGACTATGGCTACACCTTC. Translation: CASSEAHRDYGYTF.

V is TRBV27 and J is TRBJ2-7; TRBD1 aligns across 7 bases. The CDR3 contains 14 residues. Germline CDR1 and CDR2: MNHEY and SMNVEV (reference sequence). V gave up 4 bases and J gave up 2 bases; unmatched junction bases: 5. The CDR3 reads CASSSRGNTYEQYF. The CDR3 coding sequence is TGTGCCAGCAGTTCCAGGGGGAACACCTACGAGCAGTACTTC.

This clone was observed a few times. Germline is not matched at one junction end, which may reflect a read error. The genes are TRBV4-2 and TRBJ2-7, with 9 bases fitting TRBD1. The germline gives CDR1 LGHNA, CDR2 YNFKEQ. This CDR3 has 13 amino acids. The CDR3 loop reads CASSPALGDRANF. The CDR3 DNA reads as TGTGCCAGCAGCCCAGCCTTGGGGGACAGGGCAAACTTC.

The rearrangement uses TRBV10-3 and TRBJ2-2; perhaps TRBD2 as D (6 bases). Per germline, CDR1 ENHRY and CDR2 SYGVKD. With 2 bases removed from V and 7 bases from J, the gap between germline ends came to 11 bases. This CDR3 is 14 amino acids long. This CDR3 is CAISETREVGELFF. CDR3 nucleotides: TGTGCCATCAGTGAGACGAGGGAGGTCGGGGAGCTGTTTTTT.

The chain recombines TRBV9 with TRBJ2-3, with TRBD2 matching over 8 bases. The ends lost 0 bases at V and 2 bases at J; junction bases unmatched: 11. This CDR3 comprises 18 residues. From germline, CDR1 is SGDLS and CDR2 YYNGEE. CDR3 sequence: CASSVVGLEDGNTDTQYF. Here the CDR3 DNA reads TGTGCCAGCAGCGTAGTGGGACTAGAGGACGGGAACACAGATACGCAGTATTTT.

The chain uses TRBV3-1 (or the pseudogene TRBV3-2) and TRBJ1-5; D uncertain. With 1 base removed from V and 6 bases from J, the gap between germline ends came to 10 bases. The CDR3 is 14 residues long. The germline CDR1 and CDR2 sequences are LGHDT and YNNKEL (reference sequence). The DNA of the CDR3 is TGTGCCAGCAGCCAAGGGTGGGGAGGTCAGCCCCAGCATTTT. This sequence encodes CASSQGWGGQPQHF.

The chain recombines TRBV9 with TRBJ2-1, with 8 bases lining up with TRBD1. The germline CDR1 and CDR2 sequences are SGDLS and YYNGEE. Trimming cost V 4 bases and J 7 bases; bases outside gene matches: 10. The CDR3 runs to 15 residues. The CDR3 reads CASSSGQGEWNEQFF. CDR3 sequence (DNA): TGTGCCAGCAGCTCTGGACAGGGAGAATGGAATGAGCAGTTCTTC.

The gene calls are TRBV5-1 and TRBJ1-5; D ambiguous. Trimming took off 0 bases at V and 4 bases at J, with 11 bases between the two ends. The CDR3 has 15 amino acids. Per germline, CDR1 SGHRS and CDR2 YFSETQ. The CDR3 sequence: CASSLGGERNQPQHF. CDR3 bases: TGCGCCAGCAGCTTGGGGGGAGAAAGGAATCAGCCCCAGCATTTT.

The chain employs TRBV9 and TRBJ1-3; D is unclear. The CDR3 runs to 15 residues. Trimming left V 7 bases short and J 0 bases short, with 14 bases between. Germline V gene sequence: CDR1 SGDLS, CDR2 YYNGEE. The CDR3 nucleotides read TGTGCCAGCCGGTCGGGAGGCAGCTCTGGAAACACCATATATTTT. Its translation: CASRSGGSSGNTIYF.

The gene calls are TRBV9 and TRBJ2-5; 10 bases align to TRBD2. From germline, CDR1 is SGDLS and CDR2 YYNGEE. This CDR3 is built from 16 residues. With V trimmed by 0 bases and J by 4 bases, 6 bases remained unmatched. The CDR3 sequence: CASSVGERGGVETQYF. CDR3 sequence (DNA): TGTGCCAGCAGCGTAGGGGAGCGGGGGGGCGTAGAGACCCAGTACTTC.

CDR3 region: CASSLGTGKSQPQHF. The CDR3 DNA reads TGTGCCAGCAGCTTGGGGACAGGGAAAAGTCAGCCCCAGCATTTT. V is TRBV7-2 and J is TRBJ1-5; 9 nucleotides line up with TRBD1. Germline V lookup: CDR1 SGHTA, CDR2 FQGNSA. The length of the CDR3 is 15 residues. V lost 3 bases to trimming and J lost 6 bases; unmatched junction nucleotides: 6.

This clone came up once. This chain joins TRBV6-5 and TRBJ1-2; D is unresolved. Germline values: CDR1 MNHEY, CDR2 SVGAGI. This CDR3 comprises 12 residues. V was clipped by 7 bases and J by 4 bases, with 10 bases between them. CDR3 DNA: TGTGCCAGCAACCTAGCCTTCTATGGCTACACCTTC. This encodes CASNLAFYGYTF.

The J gene is TRBJ2-7, the V gene TRBV7-9; 8 bases agree with TRBD2. CDR1 and CDR2 from the germline V gene are SEHNR and FQNEAQ (reference sequence). V gave up 5 bases and J gave up 0 bases; unmatched junction bases: 12. There are 17 residues in the CDR3. CDR3 sequence (DNA): TGTGCCAGCAGCCTCGGGGCGGGGGGCCAGAGCTCCTACGAGCAGTACTTC. It specifies CASSLGAGGQSSYEQYF.

The chain has TRBV5-1 and TRBJ2-3, with 7 bases fitting TRBD2. The ends lost 4 bases at V and 1 base at J; junction bases unmatched: 3. Germline V gives CDR1 SGHRS, CDR2 YFSETQ. The CDR3 is made up of 14 amino acids. The CDR3 nucleotides are TGCGCCAGCAGCACGAGCGGGGGCACAGATACGCAGTATTTT. Residues: CASSTSGGTDTQYF. Looking up the rest from reference TRBV5-1 and TRBJ2-3 gives the full variable domain: KAGVTQTPRYLIKTRGQQVTLSCSPISGHRSVSWYQQTPGQGLQFLFEYFSETQRNKGNFPGRFSGRQFSNSRSEMNVSTLELGDSALYLCASSTSGGTDTQYFGPGTRLTVL.

This CDR3 reads CASSTQGISDSPLHF. Written as DNA, the CDR3 is TGTGCCAGCAGTACACAGGGGATCTCTGATTCACCCCTCCACTTT. This sequence joins TRBV6-5 and TRBJ1-6; 7 positions match TRBD1. Germline CDR1 is MNHEY and CDR2 is SVGAGI. This CDR3 spans 15 amino acids. With 5 bases clipped from V and 8 bases from J, the junction kept 9 bases outside the gene matches.

The chain has TRBV27 and TRBJ2-1; TRBD2 is a possible D gene (6 bases). Germline CDR1 is MNHEY and CDR2 is SMNVEV (reference sequence). Deletions cut 7 bases from V and 10 bases from J, with 20 bases between. The CDR3 runs to 14 residues. CDR3 in amino acids: CASTRGERAGEQFF. CDR3 coding DNA: TGTGCCAGCACTAGAGGGGAAAGGGCGGGGGAGCAGTTCTTC.

This clone occurred a few times. The chain uses TRBV19 and TRBJ1-2; weak D call: TRBD1 (6 bases). V shed 4 bases and J shed 4 bases, with 16 bases lying between them. Germline-derived CDR1 and CDR2 are LNHDA and SQIVND (reference sequence). CDR3 length equals 15 residues. The CDR3 coding sequence is TGTGCCAGTAGTACAAACAGGGATTCGGGCTATGGCTACACCTTC. Protein: CASSTNRDSGYGYTF.

The J gene is TRBJ2-7, the V gene TRBV27; TRBD1 matches 8 bases. In germline, CDR1 is MNHEY, CDR2 SMNVEV (reference sequence). With 5 bases clipped from V and 5 bases from J, the junction kept 11 bases outside the gene matches. The CDR3 length is 15 residues. The CDR3 loop is CASSHRRTGYDEQYF. For the CDR3, the DNA is TGTGCCAGCAGTCACCGCCGGACAGGGTACGACGAGCAGTACTTC.

The chain has TRBV28 and TRBJ1-1; TRBD1 might be the D (5 bases). Trimming removed 5 bases from V and 7 bases from J, with 17 bases in between. The CDR3 is 14 amino acids. Germline CDR1 is MDHEN and CDR2 is SYDVKM. The chain's CDR3 is CASSPIAGHLEAFF. Here the CDR3 DNA reads TGTGCCAGCAGTCCCATAGCCGGACACCTTGAAGCTTTCTTT.

The V and J genes are TRBV6-5 and TRBJ1-1, with a possible D match to TRBD1 (5 bases). Germline CDR1 is MNHEY and CDR2 is SVGAGI. This CDR3 spans 11 amino acids. Trimming took off 8 bases at V and 5 bases at J, with 9 bases between the two ends. The chain's CDR3 is CASGQGTEAFF. The CDR3 DNA reads TGTGCCAGCGGGCAGGGTACTGAAGCTTTCTTT.

This clone was seen more than once but under ten times. The gene calls are TRBV3-1 (or the pseudogene TRBV3-2) and TRBJ1-2, with TRBD1 matching 7 bases. CDR1 and CDR2 (germline): LGHDT, YNNKEL (reference sequence). V was clipped by 1 base and J by 7 bases; unmatched bases: 0. This CDR3 has 12 amino acids. CDR3 in amino acids: CASSQGQGGYTF. The CDR3 nucleotides read TGTGCCAGCAGCCAAGGACAGGGTGGCTACACCTTC.

This rearrangement joins TRBV27 to TRBJ2-3; D gene ambiguous. This CDR3 has 17 residues. V was cut by 2 bases and J by 3 bases, with 18 bases left in between. From germline, CDR1 is MNHEY and CDR2 SMNVEV (reference sequence). The CDR3 is CASSLAESQTLTDTQYF. The CDR3 region has the DNA TGTGCCAGCAGTTTAGCAGAATCGCAGACTTTAACAGATACGCAGTATTTT.